These T cell receptor beta chains were read from a single sample in a study of blood T cell repertoires in COVID-19. The assay was immunoSEQ multiplex PCR, and TCRdb's table has in-frame clones only and misses some. The repertoire holds about 100,000 clones, roughly 84% seen once, with 7% to 9% in the top ten. Source material: peripheral blood. These receptors came from a young man in a cohort sampled during active COVID-19. CDR3s include the opening cysteine and the closing phenylalanine or tryptophan. D genes are given only for firm matches. Size tells how often a clone was seen (once, few, many) or the class of an expanded clone, and some rows leave it out.

TRBD2 | TRBJ2-1 | 14 | . | TRBV3-1/TRBV3-2 | CASSPLAASGEQFF
TRBD1 | TRBJ1-2 | 14 | . | TRBV10-3 | CAISESGQPYGYTF
. | TRBJ2-5 | 13 | . | TRBV18 | CASSPSGQETQYF
TRBD2 | TRBJ2-1 | 16 | . | TRBV20-1 | CSASPTRTSGGNEQFF
. | TRBJ1-5 | 14 | few | TRBV20-1 | CSASRTNSNQPQHF
. | TRBJ1-4 | 15 | . | TRBV18 | CASSPGVEPNEKLFF
TRBD1 | TRBJ1-3 | 17 | . | TRBV5-1 | CASSSSGGHYSGNTIYF
TRBD1 | TRBJ2-1 | 14 | . | TRBV6-2/TRBV6-3 | CASSSEQGANEQFF
TRBD1 | TRBJ1-1 | 14 | . | TRBV2 | CASRATGGFSEAFF
. | TRBJ2-2 | 13 | . | TRBV27 | CASTHSPPGELFF
TRBD2 | TRBJ2-7 | 14 | . | TRBV5-1 | CASNWGGSPYEQYF
TRBD1 | TRBJ2-5 | 15 | . | TRBV28 | CASSWTGSSQETQYF
TRBD1 | TRBJ1-1 | 14 | . | TRBV19 | CASVRDRRSTEAFF
. | TRBJ2-3 | 15 | few | TRBV25-1 | CASSRGLGGTDTQYF
. | TRBJ2-2 | 14 | once | TRBV4-1 | CASSQVAGSGELFF
TRBD1 | TRBJ1-2 | 15 | . | TRBV6-5 | CASSKLDRSVYGYTF
. | TRBJ1-1 | 14 | . | TRBV6-5 | CASSPVEPRTEAFF
. | TRBJ1-6 | 14 | . | TRBV28 | CASKRSSYNSPLHF
TRBD1 | TRBJ1-1 | 13 | once | TRBV7-9 | CASSYRGGTEAFF
. | TRBJ2-3 | 14 | once | TRBV4-2 | CASSPQGGTDTQYF
. | TRBJ2-2 | 17 | . | TRBV9 | CASSVGVGNRGTGELFF
TRBD1 | TRBJ1-4 | 13 | . | TRBV19 | CASEGANYEKLFF
. | TRBJ2-3 | 16 | . | TRBV5-1 | CASSSAVAGSTDTQYF
. | TRBJ1-6 | 13 | . | TRBV3-1/TRBV3-2 | CASSQEEGSPLHF
. | TRBJ1-1 | 13 | . | TRBV30 | CAWRSPGRTEAFF
. | TRBJ1-5 | 13 | . | TRBV20-1 | CSASPGRNQPQHF
TRBD2 | TRBJ2-1 | 20 | few | TRBV24-1 | CATSRPYREGLAGGYNEQFF
TRBD2 | TRBJ2-1 | 18 | . | TRBV4-3 | CASSRGLAGTRNANEQFF
TRBD1 | TRBJ1-2 | 13 | few | TRBV5-4 | CASSQQGRGGYTF
. | TRBJ1-2 | 14 | . | TRBV30 | CAWSVRLGDDGYTF
TRBD1 | TRBJ1-1 | 14 | . | TRBV9 | CASSVGTGETEAFF